This entry is about one TCR beta chain. Its antigen is currently unknown. This entry comes from a study of beta chain features in type 1 diabetes. Study in general: Sorted cell examination encompassed under 130 million cells across all samples. Study conclusions and caveats: Insertion counts at VDJ junctions were lower in type 1 diabetes patients, who also showed more deletions there. Sampled from patients, naive, central memory and Treg TCRB repertoires appeared more similar than those sampled from healthy donors. Researchers report that Type 1 diabetes patients had moderately but significantly shorter TCRB CDR3s across all four CD4+ subsets.

CD45RO/CCR7/CD25/CD127/CD95/CD27 separated CD4+ naive, central memory, regulatory and stem cell-like memory cells by sorting. The authors reverse transcribed all of the isolated RNA, so sequencing captured expressed TCRB transcripts. The table came from immunoSEQ multiplex PCR; TCRdb's copy has only in-frame clones and leaves some out. The sample holds approximately 360,000 clones; 10% to 15% are singletons and the top ten take around 0.0099%. The sequence came from a woman younger than 30 with type 1 diabetes. The source material was naive CD4+ T cells from blood.

CDR3: CASSEPRGPNQPQHF. For the CDR3, the DNA is TGTGCCAGCAGTGAACCGCGTGGTCCCAATCAGCCCCAGCATTTT. The gene calls are TRBV2 and TRBJ1-5; unclear D gene. CDR3 length equals 15 residues. Germline V gene data show CDR1 as SNHLY and CDR2 as FYNNEI. The V and J ends lost 2 bases and 3 bases respectively, with 11 bases between them.